The TCR beta chain under discussion was sequenced for a study of blood T cell repertoires in COVID-19. Study at large: In each case, the material was cDNA or gDNA derived from T cells, B-cell-depleted T cells, or PBMCs.

The method was immunoSEQ multiplex PCR; TCRdb's version includes in-frame clones alone and lacks a portion of them. The data hold about 68,000 clones, with roughly 89% observed a single time. CDR1 and CDR2 from the germline V gene are MNHNY and SVGAGI (reference sequence). This CDR3 comprises 12 residues. V was cut by 3 bases and J by 7 bases, with 7 bases left in between. This TCR derives from a man aged 50 to 60 with active COVID-19. The chain joins TRBV6-6 to TRBJ1-5; D not resolved. Sequencing used peripheral blood. The DNA for the CDR3 is TGTGCCAGCAGTTATTCGGGGCAGCCCCAGCATTTT. Translated, it gives CASSYSGQPQHF.